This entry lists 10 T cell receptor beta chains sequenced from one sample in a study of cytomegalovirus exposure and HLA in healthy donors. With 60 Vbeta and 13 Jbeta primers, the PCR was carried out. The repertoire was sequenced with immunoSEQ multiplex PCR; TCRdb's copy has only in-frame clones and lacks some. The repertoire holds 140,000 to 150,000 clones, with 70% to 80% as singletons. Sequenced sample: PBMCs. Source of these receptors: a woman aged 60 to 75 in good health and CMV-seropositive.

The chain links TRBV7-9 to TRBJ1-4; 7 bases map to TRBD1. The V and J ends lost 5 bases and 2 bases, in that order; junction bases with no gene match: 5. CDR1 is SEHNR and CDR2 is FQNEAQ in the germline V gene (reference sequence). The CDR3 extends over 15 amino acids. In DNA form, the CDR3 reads TGTGCCAGCAGCCCAGGGGGAGCGACTAATGAAAAACTGTTTTTT. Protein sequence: CASSPGGATNEKLFF. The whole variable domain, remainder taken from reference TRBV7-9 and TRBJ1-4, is DTGVSQNPRHKITKRGQNVTFRCDPISEHNRLYWYRQTLGQGPEFLTYFQNEAQLEKSRLLSDRFSAERPKGSFSTLEIQRTEQGDSAMYLCASSPGGATNEKLFFGSGTQLSVL.

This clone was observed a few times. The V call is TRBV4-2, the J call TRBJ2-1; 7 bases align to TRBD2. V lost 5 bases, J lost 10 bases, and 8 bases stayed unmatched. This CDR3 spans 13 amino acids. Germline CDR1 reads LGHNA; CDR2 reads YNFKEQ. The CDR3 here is CASSASGTWEQFF. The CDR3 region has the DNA TGTGCCAGCAGCGCAAGCGGGACTTGGGAGCAGTTCTTC.

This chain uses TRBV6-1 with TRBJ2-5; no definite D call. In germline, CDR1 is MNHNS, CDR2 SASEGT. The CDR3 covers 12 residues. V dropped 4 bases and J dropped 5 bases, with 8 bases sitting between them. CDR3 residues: CASSGRLETQYF. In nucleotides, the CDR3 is TGTGCCAGCAGTGGCAGACTGGAGACCCAGTACTTC.

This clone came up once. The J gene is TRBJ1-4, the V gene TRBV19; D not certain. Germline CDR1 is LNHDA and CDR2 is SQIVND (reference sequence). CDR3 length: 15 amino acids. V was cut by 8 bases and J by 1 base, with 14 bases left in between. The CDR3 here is CASDSGAGTNEKLFF. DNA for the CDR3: TGTGCCAGTGACTCTGGCGCTGGAACTAATGAAAAACTGTTTTTT.

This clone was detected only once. CDR3 sequence (DNA): TGCGCCAGCAGTGAGCACACAGGGAACTACGAGCAGTACTTC. Translation: CASSEHTGNYEQYF. This sequence joins TRBV10-1 and TRBJ2-7, with D maybe TRBD1 (6 bases). The V gene's germline CDR1 is WNHNN and CDR2 SYGVQD (reference sequence). CDR3 length: 14 residues. Trimming removed 2 bases from V and 3 bases from J, with 11 bases in between.

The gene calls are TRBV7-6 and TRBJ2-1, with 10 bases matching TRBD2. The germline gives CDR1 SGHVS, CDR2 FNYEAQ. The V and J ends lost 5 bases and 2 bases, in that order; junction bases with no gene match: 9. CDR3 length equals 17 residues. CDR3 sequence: CASSPQILAGTYNEQFF. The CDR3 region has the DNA TGTGCCAGCAGCCCACAAATACTAGCGGGGACCTACAATGAGCAGTTCTTC.

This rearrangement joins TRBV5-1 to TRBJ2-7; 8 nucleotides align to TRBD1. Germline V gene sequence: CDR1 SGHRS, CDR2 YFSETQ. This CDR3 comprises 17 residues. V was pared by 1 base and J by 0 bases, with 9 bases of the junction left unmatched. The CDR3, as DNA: TGCGCCAGCAGCTTGTCCCACCGTACAGGGGGCTCCTACGAGCAGTACTTC. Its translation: CASSLSHRTGGSYEQYF.

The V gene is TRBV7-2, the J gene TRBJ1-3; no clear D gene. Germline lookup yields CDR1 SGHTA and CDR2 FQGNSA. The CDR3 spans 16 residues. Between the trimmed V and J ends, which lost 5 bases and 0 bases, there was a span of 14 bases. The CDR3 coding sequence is TGTGCCAGCAGCCCTGCGGGCGGGTTCTCTGGAAACACCATATATTTT. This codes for CASSPAGGFSGNTIYF.

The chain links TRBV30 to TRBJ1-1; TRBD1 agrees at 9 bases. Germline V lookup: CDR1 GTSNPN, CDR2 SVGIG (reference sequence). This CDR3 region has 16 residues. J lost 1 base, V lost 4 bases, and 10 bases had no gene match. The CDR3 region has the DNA TGTGCCTGGACTGCTCTCGGGACAGGGAAGAACACTGAAGCTTTCTTT. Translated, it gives CAWTALGTGKNTEAFF.

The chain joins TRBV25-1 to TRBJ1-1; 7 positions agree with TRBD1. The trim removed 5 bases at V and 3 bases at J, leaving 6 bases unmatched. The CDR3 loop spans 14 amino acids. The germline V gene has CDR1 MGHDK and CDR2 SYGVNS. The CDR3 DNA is TGTGCCAGCAGTACCCAGGGGGACCACACTGAAGCTTTCTTT. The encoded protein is CASSTQGDHTEAFF.